This T cell receptor beta chain was retrieved from a study of OX40 agonist ivuxolimab in advanced cancers. The CDR3 contains 17 residues. This clone was observed once. The method was immunoSEQ multiplex PCR; TCRdb's version includes in-frame clones alone and lacks a portion of them. The sample has about 93,000 clones; under 95% are singletons. The clonotype comes from an adult with an advanced solid tumor such as melanoma, head and neck, liver or kidney cancer. The source material was CD4+ or CD8+ T cells sorted from blood, sampled in a trial of the OX40 agonist ivuxolimab. The chain uses TRBV21-1 and TRBJ2-7. TRBV21-1 is a pseudogene segment. DNA for the CDR3: TGTGCCAGCAGCCCCGTAGGGTGTAGGGGGAGGAAGTACGAGCAGTACTTC. The encoded protein is CASSPVGCRGRKYEQYF.